The clone carrying this T cell receptor beta chain was picked up a small number of times. Its antigen is not identified. The data originate from a study of T cell repertoires in aging, cancer and after chemotherapy. Study-wide points: In healthy donors, age-related TCR diversity loss mainly reflected lost richness. Age-matched healthy donors had significantly more diverse, less clonal blood TCR repertoires than untreated cancer patients.

Trimming stripped 4 bases from V and 8 bases from J, with 14 bases between. This CDR3 region has 13 residues. Amplification of TCR beta used genomic DNA extracted from peripheral blood. A mixed TRB-A/B primer pool amplified rearranged TRB by multiplex touch-down PCR. TCRdb used MiXCR to reprocess the multiplex PCR reads, holding one entry per CDR3 protein. The sample lists around 1,600 distinct CDR3 sequences, around 36% occurring once. The source of this sequence is a human donor with a solid tumor. The chain has TRBV12-3 or TRBV12-4 and TRBJ1-2, with D uncertain. The specimen sequenced was blood. CDR3 in DNA: TGTGCCAGCAGTTCGGACGGTGGAAAGGGCTACACCTTC. It codes for CASSSDGGKGYTF.